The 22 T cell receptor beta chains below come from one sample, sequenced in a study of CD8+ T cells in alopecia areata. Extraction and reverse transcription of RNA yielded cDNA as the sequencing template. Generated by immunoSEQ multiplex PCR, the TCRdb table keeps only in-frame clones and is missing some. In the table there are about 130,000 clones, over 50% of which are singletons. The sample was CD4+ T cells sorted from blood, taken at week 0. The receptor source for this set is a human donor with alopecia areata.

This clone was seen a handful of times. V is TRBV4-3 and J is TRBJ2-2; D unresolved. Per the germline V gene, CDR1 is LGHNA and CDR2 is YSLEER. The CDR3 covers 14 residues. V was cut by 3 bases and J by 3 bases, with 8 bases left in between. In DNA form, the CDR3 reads TGCGCCAGCAGCCAGGGTCAGTACACCGGGGAGCTGTTTTTT. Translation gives CASSQGQYTGELFF.

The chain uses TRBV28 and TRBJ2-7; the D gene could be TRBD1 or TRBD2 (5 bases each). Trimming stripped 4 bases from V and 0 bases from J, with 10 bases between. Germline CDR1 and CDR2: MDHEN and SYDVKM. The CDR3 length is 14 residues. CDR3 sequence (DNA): TGTGCCAGCAGTTCCCGGGGCCTCTCCTACGAGCAGTACTTC. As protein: CASSSRGLSYEQYF.

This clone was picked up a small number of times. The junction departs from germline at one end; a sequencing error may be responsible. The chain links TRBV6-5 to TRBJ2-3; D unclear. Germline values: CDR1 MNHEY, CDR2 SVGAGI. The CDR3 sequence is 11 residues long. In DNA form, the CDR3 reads TGTGCCAGCAGGGGCACATATACGCAGTATTTT. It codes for CASRGTYTQYF.

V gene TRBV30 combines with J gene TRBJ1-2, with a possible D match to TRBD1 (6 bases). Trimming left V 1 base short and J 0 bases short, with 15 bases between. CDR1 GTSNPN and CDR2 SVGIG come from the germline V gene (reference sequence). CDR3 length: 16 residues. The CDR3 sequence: CAWSEGRGSTNYGYTF. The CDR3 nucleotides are TGTGCCTGGAGTGAGGGGAGGGGGTCTACTAACTATGGCTACACCTTC.

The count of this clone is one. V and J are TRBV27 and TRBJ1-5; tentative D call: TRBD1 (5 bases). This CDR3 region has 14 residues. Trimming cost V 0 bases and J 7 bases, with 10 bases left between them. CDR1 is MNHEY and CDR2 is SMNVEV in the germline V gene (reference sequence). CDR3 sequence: CASSLSGWGQPQHF. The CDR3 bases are TGTGCCAGCAGTTTATCGGGGTGGGGCCAGCCCCAGCATTTT.

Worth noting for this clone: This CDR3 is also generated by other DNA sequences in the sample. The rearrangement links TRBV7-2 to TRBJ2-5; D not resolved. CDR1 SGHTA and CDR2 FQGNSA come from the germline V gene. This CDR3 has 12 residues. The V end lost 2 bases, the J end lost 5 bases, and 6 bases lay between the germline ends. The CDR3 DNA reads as TGTGCCAGCAGCTTACGGGCCGAGACCCAGTACTTC. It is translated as CASSLRAETQYF.

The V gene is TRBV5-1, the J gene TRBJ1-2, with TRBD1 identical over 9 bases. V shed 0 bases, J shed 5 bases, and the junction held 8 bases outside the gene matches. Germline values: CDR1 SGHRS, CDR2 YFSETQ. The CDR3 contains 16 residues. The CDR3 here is CASSLGAGQGIYGYTF. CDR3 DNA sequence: TGCGCCAGCAGCTTGGGGGCCGGACAGGGGATTTATGGCTACACCTTC.

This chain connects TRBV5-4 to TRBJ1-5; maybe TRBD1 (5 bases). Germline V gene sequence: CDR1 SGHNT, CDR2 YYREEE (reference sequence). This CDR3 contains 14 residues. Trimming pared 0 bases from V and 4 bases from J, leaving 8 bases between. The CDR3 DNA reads TGTGCCAGCAGCTTGGCCGGGGGGAATCAGCCCCAGCATTTT. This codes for CASSLAGGNQPQHF.

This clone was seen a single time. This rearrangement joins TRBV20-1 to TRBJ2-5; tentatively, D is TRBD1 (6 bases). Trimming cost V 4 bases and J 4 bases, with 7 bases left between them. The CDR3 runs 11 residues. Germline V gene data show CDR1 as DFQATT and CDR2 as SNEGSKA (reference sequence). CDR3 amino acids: CSAIRGETQYF. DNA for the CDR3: TGCAGTGCTATCAGGGGAGAGACCCAGTACTTC.

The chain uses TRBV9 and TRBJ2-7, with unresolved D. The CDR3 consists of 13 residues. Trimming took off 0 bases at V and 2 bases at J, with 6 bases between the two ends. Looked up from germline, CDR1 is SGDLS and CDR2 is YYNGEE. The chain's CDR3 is CASSVVKPYEQYF. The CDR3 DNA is TGTGCCAGCAGCGTAGTAAAACCCTACGAGCAGTACTTC.

CDR3 residues: CASSQGVAGDGGTGELFF. The CDR3, as DNA: TGTGCCAGCAGCCAAGGGGTAGCGGGGGATGGTGGCACCGGGGAGCTGTTTTTT. The V call is TRBV4-2, the J call TRBJ2-2, with TRBD2 matching 9 bases. The CDR3 extends over 18 amino acids. V trimming: 1 base; J trimming: 4 bases; junction bases outside the gene matches: 10. Germline assignment: CDR1 LGHNA and CDR2 YNFKEQ.

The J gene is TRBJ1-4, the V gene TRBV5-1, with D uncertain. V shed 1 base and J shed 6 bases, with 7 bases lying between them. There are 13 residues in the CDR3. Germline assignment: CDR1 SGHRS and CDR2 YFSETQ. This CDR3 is CASSLRGDEKLFF. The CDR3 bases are TGCGCCAGCAGCTTGCGTGGGGATGAAAAACTGTTTTTT. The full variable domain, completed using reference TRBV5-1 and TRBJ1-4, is KAGVTQTPRYLIKTRGQQVTLSCSPISGHRSVSWYQQTPGQGLQFLFEYFSETQRNKGNFPGRFSGRQFSNSRSEMNVSTLELGDSALYLCASSLRGDEKLFFGSGTQLSVL.

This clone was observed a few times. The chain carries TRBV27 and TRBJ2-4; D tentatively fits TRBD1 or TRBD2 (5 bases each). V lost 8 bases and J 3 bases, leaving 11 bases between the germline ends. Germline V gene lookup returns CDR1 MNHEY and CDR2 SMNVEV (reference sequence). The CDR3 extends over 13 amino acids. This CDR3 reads CASGWDGKNIQYF. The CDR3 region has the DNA TGTGCCAGCGGATGGGACGGCAAAAACATTCAGTACTTC.

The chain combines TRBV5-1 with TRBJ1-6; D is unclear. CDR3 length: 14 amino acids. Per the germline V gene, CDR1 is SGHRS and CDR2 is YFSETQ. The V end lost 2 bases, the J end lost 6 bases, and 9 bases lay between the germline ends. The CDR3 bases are TGCGCCAGCAGCTTTGGAACAAGTAATTCACCCCTCCACTTT. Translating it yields CASSFGTSNSPLHF.

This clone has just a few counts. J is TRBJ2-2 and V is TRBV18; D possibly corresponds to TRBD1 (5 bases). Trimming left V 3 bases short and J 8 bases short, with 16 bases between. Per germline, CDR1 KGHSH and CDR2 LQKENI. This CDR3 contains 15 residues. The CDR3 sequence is CASSPPSDSSGELFF. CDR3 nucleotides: TGTGCCAGCTCACCGCCGAGTGACAGTTCTGGGGAGCTGTTTTTT.

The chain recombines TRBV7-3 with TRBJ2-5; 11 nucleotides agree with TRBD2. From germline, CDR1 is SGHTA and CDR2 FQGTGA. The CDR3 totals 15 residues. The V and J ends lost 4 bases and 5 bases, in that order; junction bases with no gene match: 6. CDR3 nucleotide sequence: TGTGCCAGCAGCTCGGGACTAGCGGCGGGGGAGACCCAGTACTTC. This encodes CASSSGLAAGETQYF.

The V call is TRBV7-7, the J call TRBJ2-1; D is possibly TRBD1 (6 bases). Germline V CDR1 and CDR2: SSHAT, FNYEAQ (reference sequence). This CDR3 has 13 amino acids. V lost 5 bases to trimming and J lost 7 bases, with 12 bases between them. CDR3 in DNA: TGTGCCAGCAGCCTTACAGGGATGAATGAGCAGTTCTTC. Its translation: CASSLTGMNEQFF.

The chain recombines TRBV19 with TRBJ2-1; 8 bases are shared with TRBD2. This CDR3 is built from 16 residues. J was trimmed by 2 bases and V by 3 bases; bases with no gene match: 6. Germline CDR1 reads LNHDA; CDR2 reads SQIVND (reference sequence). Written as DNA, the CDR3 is TGTGCCAGTAGTATCGCAGGACTAGCCCCCTACAATGAGCAGTTCTTC. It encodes CASSIAGLAPYNEQFF. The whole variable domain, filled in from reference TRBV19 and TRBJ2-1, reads DGGITQSPKYLFRKEGQNVTLSCEQNLNHDAMYWYRQDPGQGLRLIYYSQIVNDFQKGDIAEGYSVSREKKESFPLTVTSAQKNPTAFYLCASSIAGLAPYNEQFFGPGTRLTVL.

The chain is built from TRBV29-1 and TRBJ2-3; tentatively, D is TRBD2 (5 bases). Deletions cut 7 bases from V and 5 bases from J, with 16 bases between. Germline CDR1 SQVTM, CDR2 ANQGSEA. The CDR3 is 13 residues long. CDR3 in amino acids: CSGGPAAGDTQYF. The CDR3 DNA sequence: TGCAGCGGAGGCCCCGCCGCGGGAGATACGCAGTATTTT.

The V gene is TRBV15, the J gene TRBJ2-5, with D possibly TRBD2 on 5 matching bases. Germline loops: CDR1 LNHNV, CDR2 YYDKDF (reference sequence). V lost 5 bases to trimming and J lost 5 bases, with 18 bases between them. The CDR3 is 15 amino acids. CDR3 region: CATSSSQERWETQYF. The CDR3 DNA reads TGTGCCACCAGCTCCTCCCAGGAGCGGTGGGAGACCCAGTACTTC.

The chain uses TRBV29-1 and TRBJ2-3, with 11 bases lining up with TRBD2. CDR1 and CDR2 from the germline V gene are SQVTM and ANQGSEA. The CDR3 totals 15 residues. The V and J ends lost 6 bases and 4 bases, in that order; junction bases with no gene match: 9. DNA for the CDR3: TGCAGCGTCGCGGTTAGCGGGGGGGCCGCAGATACGCAGTATTTT. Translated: CSVAVSGGAADTQYF.

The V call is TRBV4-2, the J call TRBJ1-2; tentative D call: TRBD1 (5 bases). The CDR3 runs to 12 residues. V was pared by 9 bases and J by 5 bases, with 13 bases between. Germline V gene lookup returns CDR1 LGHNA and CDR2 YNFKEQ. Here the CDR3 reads CASMGGSYGYTF. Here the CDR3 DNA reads TGTGCCAGTATGGGGGGATCTTATGGCTACACCTTC.